Described below is a single T cell receptor (beta chain) sequence and its context. Clones were sequenced by immunoSEQ multiplex PCR, and TCRdb holds only the in-frame ones, with some missing. The table lists about 160,000 clones, roughly 90% of them singletons, with 6.5% to 8.5% in the top ten. These data come from a study of blood T cell repertoires in COVID-19. Participant age was about 18 to 89 years, and participants resided in 25 or so US areas. Material: PBMCs or T cells enriched from blood (not recorded which). This receptor was taken from a woman in her forties or fifties who had recovered from COVID-19.

The CDR3 spells CASSLERGLGNEQFF. The DNA for the CDR3 is TGTGCCAGCAGCTTAGAGCGGGGGTTAGGGAATGAGCAGTTCTTC. The chain has TRBV11-2 and TRBJ2-1; 7 bases map to TRBD2. Germline assignment: CDR1 SGHAT and CDR2 FQNNGV. V dropped 0 bases and J dropped 7; count of bases not matched to a gene: 6. This CDR3 has 15 residues.